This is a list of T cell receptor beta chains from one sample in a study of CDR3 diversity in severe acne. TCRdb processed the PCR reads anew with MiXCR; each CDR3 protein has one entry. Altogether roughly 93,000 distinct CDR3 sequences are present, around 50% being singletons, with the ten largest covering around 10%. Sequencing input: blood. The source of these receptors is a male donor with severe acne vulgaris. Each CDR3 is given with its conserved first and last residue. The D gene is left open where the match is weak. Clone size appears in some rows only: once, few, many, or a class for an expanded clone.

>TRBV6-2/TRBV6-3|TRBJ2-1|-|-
TGTGCCAGCAGTTACGATGGCCGGACTAATGAGCAGTTCTTC
CASSYDGRTNEQFF
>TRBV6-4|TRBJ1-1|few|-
TGTGCCAGCAGTGCTTCCGGGGGTGTCACTGAAGCTTTCTTT
CASSASGGVTEAFF
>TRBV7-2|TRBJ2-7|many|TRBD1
TGTGCCAGCAGCTCCACCAGGACAGGGTTTAAACAGTACTTC
CASSSTRTGFKQYF
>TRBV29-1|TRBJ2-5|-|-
TGCAGCGTTGAACCAGGGCGCATTCAAGAGACCCAGTACTTC
CSVEPGRIQETQYF
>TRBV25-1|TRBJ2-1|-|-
TGTGCCAGCAGTGACTCGAGCAATGAGCAGTTCTTC
CASSDSSNEQFF
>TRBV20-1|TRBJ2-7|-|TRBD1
TGCAGTGCACAGGGGCCCACTCTCTCCTACGAGCAGTACTTC
CSAQGPTLSYEQYF
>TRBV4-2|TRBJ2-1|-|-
TGTGCCAGCAGCGAGCAGGGTCGCAATGAGCAGTTCTTC
CASSEQGRNEQFF
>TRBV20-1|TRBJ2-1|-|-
TGCAGTGCTAAGGGCGAGGGCCGAGAGCAGTTCTTC
CSAKGEGREQFF
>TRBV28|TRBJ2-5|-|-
TGTGCCAGCACTTCTTACACGGCCCTGGCACTGATGGGGTCCCAGTACTTC
CASTSYTALALMGSQYF
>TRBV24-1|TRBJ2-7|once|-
TGTGCCACCAGTGCTGGCGGGCGGACCTCCTACGAGCAGTACTTC
CATSAGGRTSYEQYF
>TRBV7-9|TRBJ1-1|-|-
TGTGCCAGCGGGGCGATGATGAACACTGAAGCTTTCTTT
CASGAMMNTEAFF
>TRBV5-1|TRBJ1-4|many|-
TGCGCCAGCAGCTTGAGGACAAGGAATGAAAAACTGTTTTTT
CASSLRTRNEKLFF
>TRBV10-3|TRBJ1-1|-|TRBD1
TGTGCCAGCAGTACAGGGGTTGGGAACACTGAAGCTTTCTTT
CASSTGVGNTEAFF
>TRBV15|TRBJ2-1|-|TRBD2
TGTGCCACCAGCAGAGGAGGCGCGGGAGGGTTGAGCAATGAGCAGTTCTTC
CATSRGGAGGLSNEQFF
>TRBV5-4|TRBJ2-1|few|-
TGTGCCAGCAGCTCGGGGAGGAGGGAAGGCGAGCAGTTCTTC
CASSSGRREGEQFF
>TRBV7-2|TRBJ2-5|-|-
TGTGCCAGCAGTCGCCTCGCGCCGAGGATGCAAGAGACCCAGTACTTC
CASSRLAPRMQETQYF
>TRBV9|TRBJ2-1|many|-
TGTGCCAGCAGCGTAGAGGGGGGAGGCATAAACAATGAGCAGTTCTTC
CASSVEGGGINNEQFF
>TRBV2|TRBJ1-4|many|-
TGTGCCAGCAGTCGACAATCGACTAATGAAAAACTGTTTTTT
CASSRQSTNEKLFF
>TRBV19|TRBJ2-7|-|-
TGTGCCAGTAGTATAGGGCGGGACAGTGGCTACGAGCAGTACTTC
CASSIGRDSGYEQYF
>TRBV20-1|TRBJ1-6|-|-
TGCAGTGCTCGGGACGGGGTAGGGTCACCCCTCCACTTT
CSARDGVGSPLHF
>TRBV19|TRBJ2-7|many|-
TGTGCCAGTAGTACATCAGGGGCCGAGCAGTACTTC
CASSTSGAEQYF
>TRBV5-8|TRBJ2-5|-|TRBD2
TGTGCCAGCAGCCTAGGACTAGCGCTAGAGACCCAGTACTTC
CASSLGLALETQYF
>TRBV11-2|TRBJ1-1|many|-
TGTGCCAGCAGCTTCGGACAGAACACTGAAGCTTTCTTT
CASSFGQNTEAFF
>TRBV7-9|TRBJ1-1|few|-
TGTGCCAGCAGCTCAGGACCGTCGAAGGTAACTGAAGCTTTCTTT
CASSSGPSKVTEAFF
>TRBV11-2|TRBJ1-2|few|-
TGTGCCAGCAGCTCCCCGTCCGGGCACTATGGCTACACCTTC
CASSSPSGHYGYTF
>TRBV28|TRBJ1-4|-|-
TGTGCCAGCAGTTCCTCCCCCGGACGAAGGGAAAAACTGTTTTTT
CASSSSPGRREKLFF
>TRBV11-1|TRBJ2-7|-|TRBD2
TGTGCCAGCAGCTCGACTAGCTTTTACGAGCAGTACTTC
CASSSTSFYEQYF
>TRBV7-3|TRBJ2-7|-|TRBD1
TGTGCCAGCAGCATTTCCGGGACAGGGCAGTACTTC
CASSISGTGQYF
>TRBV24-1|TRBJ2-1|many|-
TGTGCCACCAGTGCTGAGGGGACCGGACGAGACAATGAGCAGTTCTTC
CATSAEGTGRDNEQFF
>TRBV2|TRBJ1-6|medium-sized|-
TGTGCCAGCAAGGAGGGAGGAGAATCACCCCTCCACTTT
CASKEGGESPLHF
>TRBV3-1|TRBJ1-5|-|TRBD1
TGTGCCAGCAGCCAAGCAGGGGGTGCCCAGCATTTT
CASSQAGGAQHF
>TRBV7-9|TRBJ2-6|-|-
TGTGCCAGCAGCTCCCTAGGGACCGTCTCCTTAGGGGCCAACGTCCTGACTTTC
CASSSLGTVSLGANVLTF
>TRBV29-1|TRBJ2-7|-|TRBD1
TGCAGCGTTGAGGATGAACAGGGGCCGGACGAGCAGTACTTC
CSVEDEQGPDEQYF
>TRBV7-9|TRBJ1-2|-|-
TGTGCCAGCAGCCCCGACGGGTCTGGTGGCTACACCTTC
CASSPDGSGGYTF
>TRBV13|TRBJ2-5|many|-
TGTGCCAGCAGCTACCTCCAAGAGACCCAGTACTTC
CASSYLQETQYF
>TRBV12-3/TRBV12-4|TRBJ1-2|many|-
TGTGCCAGCAGGTCTCTTAGGGAGGCGGTCTATGGCTACACCTTC
CASRSLREAVYGYTF
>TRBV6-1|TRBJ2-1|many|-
TGTGCCAGCAGTGCGAGCACAGGGCCACCTTACAATGAGCAGTTCTTC
CASSASTGPPYNEQFF
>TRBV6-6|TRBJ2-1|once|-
TGTGCCAGCAAAGTGACACGCTTCAGCAATCAGCCGTTCTTC
CASKVTRFSNQPFF
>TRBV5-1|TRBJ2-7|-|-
TGCGCCAGCAGCGCGGGGTCCGACCACGAGCAGTACTTC
CASSAGSDHEQYF